A single sample gave rise to the 27 T cell receptor beta chains below, sequenced in a study of CD8+CD57+ T cells in acquired aplastic anemia. The study profiled TCR beta VDJ and CDR3 using genomic DNA as template. A single record per CDR3 protein comes from TCRdb applying MiXCR to the reads. This sample has 450,000 to 550,000 distinct CDR3 sequences, with about a third found just once. By flow cytometry, patients selected for sequencing had shown an expansion of CD8+CD57+ cells. Source material: sorted CD4+, CD8+, or CD8+CD57+ T cells (not recorded which) from PBMCs. These TCRs come from a human donor with aplastic anemia.

In its sample, this clonotype was seen many times. The V call is TRBV29-1, the J call TRBJ1-4; D call uncertain. Trimming left V 2 bases short and J 4 bases short, with 2 bases between. This CDR3 is built from 11 residues. The germline V gene encodes CDR1 SQVTM and CDR2 ANQGSEA. The CDR3 region is CSVESNEKLFF. Written as DNA, the CDR3 is TGCAGCGTTGAAAGTAATGAAAAACTGTTTTTT.

This sequence joins TRBV29-1 and TRBJ1-3; D is undetermined. V was cut by 6 bases and J by 0 bases, with 15 bases left in between. The CDR3 extends over 15 amino acids. CDR1 and CDR2 from the germline V gene are SQVTM and ANQGSEA. CDR3 residues: CSVQGRGNSGNTIYF. DNA of the CDR3: TGCAGCGTCCAAGGCCGGGGAAACTCTGGAAACACCATATATTTT.

This clonotype occurred a few times. Here the CDR3 DNA reads TGTGCCAGCAGCGAATCAGGGTTTGGCTACACCTTC. The encoded protein is CASSESGFGYTF. The chain combines TRBV7-2 with TRBJ1-2; D is perhaps TRBD1 (5 bases). The germline V gene has CDR1 SGHTA and CDR2 FQGNSA. Trimming removed 5 bases from V and 7 bases from J, with 11 bases in between. This CDR3 spans 12 amino acids.

V is TRBV25-1 and J is TRBJ2-1; TRBD1 matches at 7 bases. V dropped 6 bases and J dropped 1; count of bases not matched to a gene: 6. Per germline, CDR1 MGHDK and CDR2 SYGVNS. The CDR3 is made up of 15 amino acids. The CDR3 nucleotides read TGTGCCAGCAGCCCCCGGACAGGTTCCTACAATGAGCAGTTCTTC. Protein sequence: CASSPRTGSYNEQFF.

The gene calls are TRBV5-6 and TRBJ2-1; D may be TRBD1 or TRBD2 (5 bases each). V gave up 5 bases and J gave up 4 bases, with 16 bases separating them. The CDR3 has 15 amino acids. The germline V gene has CDR1 SGHDT and CDR2 YYEEEE. The CDR3 spells CASRVRGADYNEQFF. In DNA form, the CDR3 reads TGTGCCAGCAGGGTCCGAGGGGCAGATTACAATGAGCAGTTCTTC.

The chain employs TRBV18 and TRBJ1-4, with D unclear. CDR3 length equals 14 residues. CDR1 is KGHSH, CDR2 LQKENI, per germline. V lost 3 bases and J lost 0, with 5 bases in between. The CDR3: CASSPGPTNEKLFF. In nucleotides, the CDR3 is TGTGCCAGCTCACCTGGGCCAACTAATGAAAAACTGTTTTTT.

CDR3 sequence: CASSIGTSGVNEQFF. CDR3 DNA sequence: TGTGCCAGTAGTATCGGGACTAGCGGGGTGAATGAGCAGTTCTTC. This chain joins TRBV19 and TRBJ2-1; 13 bases match TRBD2. Germline trimming cut 3 bases from V and 7 bases from J; bases unmatched to any gene: 3. The germline CDR1 and CDR2 sequences are LNHDA and SQIVND (reference sequence). This CDR3 region has 15 residues.

This clonotype was counted at least ten times. The chain uses TRBV25-1 and TRBJ2-7, with unresolved D. There are 13 residues in the CDR3. CDR1 MGHDK and CDR2 SYGVNS come from the germline V gene. With 4 bases removed from V and 6 bases from J, the gap between germline ends came to 13 bases. Written as DNA, the CDR3 is TGTGCCAGCAGTGTTGTCGGTCTCCCCGAGCAGTACTTC. Translating it yields CASSVVGLPEQYF.

This clonotype has only a few counts. The V and J genes are TRBV20-1 and TRBJ1-4; tentatively, D is TRBD1 (6 bases). The germline V gene has CDR1 DFQATT and CDR2 SNEGSKA (reference sequence). This CDR3 has 13 amino acids. With 6 bases removed from V and 8 bases from J, the gap between germline ends came to 16 bases. Here the CDR3 DNA reads TGCAGTGCCCGGGGGGGGGGGCGCGAAAAACTGTTTTTT. This sequence encodes CSARGGGREKLFF.

In this sample, this clonotype turned up many times. The chain combines TRBV7-9 with TRBJ1-2, with D possibly TRBD1 on 6 matching bases. The CDR3 spans 16 residues. V was clipped by 3 bases and J by 6 bases, with 20 bases between them. The germline V gene encodes CDR1 SEHNR and CDR2 FQNEAQ (reference sequence). CDR3 in amino acids: CASSLEDTGFENGYTF. CDR3 DNA sequence: TGTGCCAGCAGCTTGGAAGATACAGGGTTTGAAAATGGCTACACCTTC.

Points on this clonotype: A much bigger clone sits one base away, suggesting this may be a read error. This rearrangement joins TRBV2 to TRBJ1-1; tentatively, D is TRBD1 (5 bases). The V end lost 5 bases, the J end lost 10 bases, and 20 bases lay between the germline ends. Per the germline V gene, CDR1 is SNHLY and CDR2 is FYNNEI. This CDR3 is 14 amino acids long. CDR3: CASSYVEGRGGAFF. The DNA of the CDR3 is TGTGCCAGCAGTTATGTCGAGGGCCGGGGGGGAGCTTTCTTT.

V usage is TRBV2 and J usage is TRBJ1-2, with TRBD1 matching 7 bases. Trimming cost V 5 bases and J 4 bases; bases outside gene matches: 7. Looked up from germline, CDR1 is SNHLY and CDR2 is FYNNEI. This CDR3 has 14 amino acids. CDR3 protein: CASSYGTVTYGYTF. The CDR3 coding sequence is TGTGCCAGCAGTTACGGGACAGTGACCTATGGCTACACCTTC.

This clonotype came up a few times. The chain is built from TRBV19 and TRBJ2-5; 9 bases match TRBD2. Looked up from germline, CDR1 is LNHDA and CDR2 is SQIVND (reference sequence). This CDR3 region has 14 residues. J lost 2 bases, V lost 5 bases, and 3 bases had no gene match. The CDR3 nucleotides read TGTGCCAGTAGTTGGACTAGCGATCAAGAGACCCAGTACTTC. Protein: CASSWTSDQETQYF.

Only a few counts were recorded for this clonotype. The chain has TRBV19 and TRBJ1-6; D call uncertain. The CDR3 covers 11 residues. Per germline, CDR1 LNHDA and CDR2 SQIVND (reference sequence). With 10 bases removed from V and 5 bases from J, the gap between germline ends came to 6 bases. This CDR3 reads CATENNSPLHF. CDR3 coding DNA: TGTGCCACAGAGAATAATTCACCCCTCCACTTT.

The CDR3 loop reads CASSLESEIYNEQFF. The CDR3 coding sequence is TGTGCCAGCAGTTTGGAATCGGAAATTTACAATGAGCAGTTCTTC. V and J are TRBV12-3 or TRBV12-4 and TRBJ2-1; no clear D gene. The CDR3 contains 15 residues. V lost 3 bases, J lost 4 bases, and 13 bases lay in between.

The CDR3 spells CASSVRLGETQYF. The CDR3 DNA reads TGTGCCAGCAGCGTTAGGTTAGGAGAGACCCAGTACTTC. V usage is TRBV7-2 and J usage is TRBJ2-5; no clear D gene. Trimming removed 5 bases at V and 4 bases at J, with 11 bases between. This CDR3 region has 13 residues. Germline values: CDR1 SGHTA, CDR2 FQGNSA.

This clonotype showed up just a few times. The chain couples TRBV20-1 to TRBJ1-1; D might be TRBD1 (5 bases). The CDR3 is 14 amino acids. Germline CDR1 is DFQATT and CDR2 is SNEGSKA (reference sequence). The DNA for the CDR3 is TGCCTAGGCCCAGGGATGGGACGGAACACTGAAGCTTTCTTT. Translating gives CLGPGMGRNTEAFF.

DNA for the CDR3: TGTGCCACCAGTGAACAGGGGACTCGGCCCCAGCATTTT. It encodes CATSEQGTRPQHF. The chain has TRBV24-1 and TRBJ1-5; 7 bases map to TRBD1. The J segment lost 9 bases and the V segment lost 4 bases, leaving 5 bases of the junction unmatched. The germline CDR1 and CDR2 sequences are KGHDR and SFDVKD. The CDR3 runs to 13 residues.

This clonotype has a count of ten or more. Written as DNA, the CDR3 is TGCGCCAGCAAGGGAGTTAGCGGGGAACACTACGAGCAGTACTTC. This codes for CASKGVSGEHYEQYF. The J gene is TRBJ2-7, the V gene TRBV5-1, with 8 bases that match TRBD2. Germline V gives CDR1 SGHRS, CDR2 YFSETQ. With 6 bases clipped from V and 3 bases from J, the junction kept 11 bases outside the gene matches. This CDR3 region has 15 residues.

The rearrangement links TRBV2 to TRBJ2-2; 10 bases are a match to TRBD1. The germline V gene encodes CDR1 SNHLY and CDR2 FYNNEI. The trim removed 5 bases at V and 5 bases at J, leaving 5 bases unmatched. CDR3 length equals 15 residues. The CDR3 reads CASSLGQGRTGELFF. The CDR3 DNA reads as TGTGCCAGCAGTTTGGGACAGGGGAGGACCGGGGAGCTGTTTTTT.

This clonotype occurred many times. The rearrangement links TRBV20-1 to TRBJ1-6; D unclear. The CDR3 spans 17 residues. Germline assignment: CDR1 DFQATT and CDR2 SNEGSKA (reference sequence). Trimming cost V 3 bases and J 6 bases, with 21 bases left between them. The CDR3 nucleotides read TGCAGTGCTAGGGTGGCGGGTAGGGATGCAGCTAATTCACCCCTCCACTTT. This translates into CSARVAGRDAANSPLHF.

The chain combines TRBV7-8 with TRBJ2-7; D is unclear. The CDR3 consists of 13 residues. V lost 5 bases, J lost 3 bases, and 11 bases lay in between. Germline V gene lookup returns CDR1 SGHVS and CDR2 FQNEAQ. CDR3 protein: CASSMDRFYEQYF. CDR3 sequence (DNA): TGTGCCAGCAGCATGGACCGGTTCTACGAGCAGTACTTC.

This clonotype showed up just a few times. The chain has TRBV7-2 and TRBJ2-3, with 8 bases matching TRBD2. The CDR3 runs to 14 residues. Trimming cost V 3 bases and J 4 bases; bases outside gene matches: 3. The germline V gene encodes CDR1 SGHTA and CDR2 FQGNSA. DNA of the CDR3: TGTGCCAGCAGCTTTGAGCGGGGGTCAGATACGCAGTATTTT. This sequence encodes CASSFERGSDTQYF.

This clonotype was observed once. A much more abundant neighbour one base away suggests this may be a read error. The chain recombines TRBV9 with TRBJ1-1, with D unclear. V was trimmed by 0 bases and J by 4 bases, leaving 10 bases between them. The CDR3 length is 14 residues. CDR1 is SGDLS and CDR2 is YYNGEE in the germline V gene. The CDR3 DNA is TGTGCCAGCAGCGTAGGAGACATGAGCACTGAAGCTTTCTTT. Translating gives CASSVGDMSTEAFF.

This clonotype was detected ten times or more. This chain joins TRBV10-3 and TRBJ2-3, with 13 bases identical to TRBD2. The CDR3 covers 15 residues. V lost 9 bases to trimming and J lost 2 bases; unmatched junction nucleotides: 5. Per the germline V gene, CDR1 is ENHRY and CDR2 is SYGVKD. CDR3 protein: CAISLAGGPTDTQYF. CDR3 sequence (DNA): TGTGCCATTTCACTAGCGGGAGGGCCCACAGATACGCAGTATTTT.

This clonotype appeared many times. The chain's CDR3 is CATSRDPKETQYF. The CDR3 DNA is TGTGCCACCAGCAGAGACCCGAAAGAGACCCAGTACTTC. This chain uses TRBV15 with TRBJ2-5; no clear D gene. CDR3 length equals 13 residues. Trimming stripped 0 bases from V and 3 bases from J, with 5 bases between. Per germline, CDR1 LNHNV and CDR2 YYDKDF (reference sequence).

V usage is TRBV19 and J usage is TRBJ2-7; 9 nucleotides align to TRBD2. V dropped 4 bases and J dropped 2; count of bases not matched to a gene: 6. From germline, CDR1 is LNHDA and CDR2 SQIVND (reference sequence). CDR3 length: 15 amino acids. CDR3 coding DNA: TGTGCCAGTAGTACTTCTAGCGGGGAAACCTACGAGCAGTACTTC. Translation gives CASSTSSGETYEQYF. Based on the CDR3 plus reference TRBV19 and TRBJ2-7, the full variable domain is DGGITQSPKYLFRKEGQNVTLSCEQNLNHDAMYWYRQDPGQGLRLIYYSQIVNDFQKGDIAEGYSVSREKKESFPLTVTSAQKNPTAFYLCASSTSSGETYEQYFGPGTRLTVT.